Below are 5 T cell receptor beta chains sequenced from a single sample in a study of blood T cell dynamics during melanoma immunotherapy. Here immunoSEQ multiplex PCR was the method, and the copy in TCRdb shows in-frame clones only, minus some. The sample lists roughly 10,000 clones; roughly 86% were seen once. Described time point: pre-treatment baseline. The source was blood, collected from a patient treated with checkpoint blockade. The receptors were sampled from a human donor with melanoma.

This chain joins TRBV7-9 and TRBJ2-7, with TRBD1 identical over 8 bases. The CDR3 totals 17 residues. Per the germline V gene, CDR1 is SEHNR and CDR2 is FQNEAQ (reference sequence). After removal of 0 bases from V and 2 bases from J, the junction contained 9 bases not matched to a gene. CDR3 coding DNA: TGTGCCAGCAGCTTAGCCCGACAGGGGCAAGATACCTACGAGCAGTACTTC. It encodes CASSLARQGQDTYEQYF.

This sequence joins TRBV6-6 and TRBJ1-1; D is unresolved. The CDR3 is made up of 15 amino acids. Germline-derived CDR1 and CDR2 are MNHNY and SVGAGI (reference sequence). V dropped 2 bases and J dropped 0 bases, with 10 bases sitting between them. The CDR3 DNA is TGTGCCAGCAGTTACGGGAGACATATGAACACTGAAGCTTTCTTT. This sequence encodes CASSYGRHMNTEAFF.

The rearrangement links TRBV6-5 to TRBJ2-3; D gene uncertain. Germline V gene lookup returns CDR1 MNHEY and CDR2 SVGAGI. Trimming took 5 bases from V and 2 from J, leaving 8 bases between them. The CDR3 runs to 13 residues. CDR3: CASSEEYTDTQYF. The CDR3 nucleotides are TGTGCCAGCAGTGAGGAGTACACAGATACGCAGTATTTT.

This rearrangement joins TRBV29-1 to TRBJ1-2; D is undetermined. Germline CDR1 and CDR2: SQVTM and ANQGSEA. CDR3 length: 12 amino acids. V was cut by 7 bases and J by 7 bases, with 16 bases left in between. The CDR3 here is CSGLGPPGGYTF. CDR3 nucleotides: TGCAGCGGCCTCGGACCTCCAGGTGGCTACACCTTC. Full variable domain (rest looked up from reference TRBV29-1 and TRBJ1-2): SAVISQKPSRDICQRGTSLTIQCQVDSQVTMMFWYRQQPGQSLTLIATANQGSEATYESGFVIDKFPISRPNLTFSTLTVSNMSPEDSSIYLCSGLGPPGGYTFGSGTRLTVV.

J is TRBJ1-6 and V is TRBV19; no firm D call. The germline CDR1 and CDR2 sequences are LNHDA and SQIVND (reference sequence). Trimming pared 3 bases from V and 10 bases from J, leaving 10 bases between. The CDR3 spans 13 residues. CDR3 sequence (DNA): TGTGCCAGTAGTATGGGCTCGGAATCACCCCTCCACTTT. Amino acid sequence: CASSMGSESPLHF.